This T cell receptor beta chain was identified in a study of CD8 T cells in ankylosing spondylitis. TCRdb processed the 5' RACE reads anew with MiXCR; each CDR3 protein has one entry. The table includes about 160,000 distinct CDR3 sequences, about a sixth detected once. There are a few counts of this clonotype. Its antigen remains unknown. General study results and limits: A TCR beta motif of fewer than 10 highly homologous variants seemed to mark ankylosing spondylitis blood. Enrichment of disease-linked clones was reportedly significant in matched ankylosing spondylitis synovial fluid. Peripheral blood samples showed relatively rare disease-linked clones, and these clones were CD8+.

Germline CDR1 reads KGHDR; CDR2 reads SFDVKD. CDR3 length equals 14 residues. Trimming cost V 10 bases and J 1 base, with 13 bases left between them. This sequence joins TRBV24-1 and TRBJ1-5; perhaps TRBD1 as D (6 bases). The clonotype comes from a male donor with ankylosing spondylitis or in good health (not recorded which). Specimen: blood, either unsorted or a sorted T cell fraction (not recorded which). The DNA of the CDR3 is TGTGCCACTCGTGCCAGGGGAAGCAATCAGCCCCAGCATTTT. Translated: CATRARGSNQPQHF.